These 5 T cell receptor beta chains share one sample of origin, sequenced in a study of T-cell memory formation after mild COVID-19. TCRdb recomputed calls from the 5' RACE reads with MiXCR, one row per CDR3 protein. The repertoire consists of around 200,000 distinct CDR3 sequences, with about 10% occurring once and the leading ten covering under 3.5%. The sample was PBMCs or a T cell subset sorted from them (not recorded which). These receptors were taken from a young man who had mild COVID-19 (a few samples of this study predate the infection). Cell type and time point are not known.

This chain connects TRBV5-1 to TRBJ2-5; TRBD1 matches at 8 bases. After removal of 0 bases from V and 6 bases from J, the junction contained 4 bases not matched to a gene. This CDR3 contains 14 residues. Germline V gene sequence: CDR1 SGHRS, CDR2 YFSETQ. In nucleotides, the CDR3 is TGCGCCAGCAGCTTGGTAGGACAGGGCCAGACCCAGTACTTC. Protein: CASSLVGQGQTQYF.

This clonotype has only a few counts. The rearrangement joins TRBV4-3 to TRBJ1-2; 8 nucleotides agree with TRBD1. Germline V gives CDR1 LGHNA, CDR2 YSLEER. V dropped 3 bases and J dropped 3; count of bases not matched to a gene: 6. The CDR3 extends over 15 amino acids. CDR3 DNA sequence: TGCGCCAGCAGCCAGGTGGGACAGGAGGACTATGGCTACACCTTC. This codes for CASSQVGQEDYGYTF.

This clonotype has just a few counts. This chain links TRBV7-2 with TRBJ1-5; 11 bases match TRBD1. V was pared by 5 bases and J by 6 bases, with 3 bases of the junction left unmatched. The CDR3 runs to 14 residues. Germline V gene lookup returns CDR1 SGHTA and CDR2 FQGNSA. The CDR3, as DNA: TGTGCCAGCAGCGGACAGGGGGCGAGTCAGCCCCAGCATTTT. Its protein is CASSGQGASQPQHF. Supplemented by reference TRBV7-2 and TRBJ1-5, the full variable domain reads GAGVSQSPSNKVTEKGKDVELRCDPISGHTALYWYRQSLGQGLEFLIYFQGNSAPDKSGLPSDRFSAERTGGSVSTLTIQRTQQEDSAVYLCASSGQGASQPQHFGDGTRLSIL.

This CDR3 reads CASSRGGLQTQYF. The CDR3 coding sequence is TGTGCCAGCAGCCGTGGGGGCCTCCAGACCCAGTACTTC. V usage is TRBV11-3 and J usage is TRBJ2-5; a weak D match, TRBD1 (6 bases). The CDR3 spans 13 residues. Germline lookup yields CDR1 SGHNT and CDR2 YENEEA. Trimming stripped 5 bases from V and 6 bases from J, with 13 bases between.

This clonotype was observed a handful of times. This chain connects TRBV3-1 to TRBJ2-2; D not certain. Deletions cut 0 bases from V and 9 bases from J, with 11 bases between. Germline-derived CDR1 and CDR2 are LGHDT and YNNKEL (reference sequence). CDR3 length: 14 residues. In nucleotides, the CDR3 is TGTGCCAGCAGCCAAGATTCCTATGGGCGGGAGCTGTTTTTT. This codes for CASSQDSYGRELFF.